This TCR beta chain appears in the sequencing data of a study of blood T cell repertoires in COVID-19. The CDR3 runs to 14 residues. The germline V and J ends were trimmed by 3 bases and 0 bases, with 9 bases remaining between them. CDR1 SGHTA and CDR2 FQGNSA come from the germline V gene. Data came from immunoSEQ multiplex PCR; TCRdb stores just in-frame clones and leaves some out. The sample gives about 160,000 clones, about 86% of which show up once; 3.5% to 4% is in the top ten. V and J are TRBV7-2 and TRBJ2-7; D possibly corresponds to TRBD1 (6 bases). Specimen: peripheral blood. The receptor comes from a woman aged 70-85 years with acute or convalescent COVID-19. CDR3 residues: CASSFGQSSYEQYF. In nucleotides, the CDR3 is TGTGCCAGCAGCTTCGGACAGAGCTCCTACGAGCAGTACTTC.